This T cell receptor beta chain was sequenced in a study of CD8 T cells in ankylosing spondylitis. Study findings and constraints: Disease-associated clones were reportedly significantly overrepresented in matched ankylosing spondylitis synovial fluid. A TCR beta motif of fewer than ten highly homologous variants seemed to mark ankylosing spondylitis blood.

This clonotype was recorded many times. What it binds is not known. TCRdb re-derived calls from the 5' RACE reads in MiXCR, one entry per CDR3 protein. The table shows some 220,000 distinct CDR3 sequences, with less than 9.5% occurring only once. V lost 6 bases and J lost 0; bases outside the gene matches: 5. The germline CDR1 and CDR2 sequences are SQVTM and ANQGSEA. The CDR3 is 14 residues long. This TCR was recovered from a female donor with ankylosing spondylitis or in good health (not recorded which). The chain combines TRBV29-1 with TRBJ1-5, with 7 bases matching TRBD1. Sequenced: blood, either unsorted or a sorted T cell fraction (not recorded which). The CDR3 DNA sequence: TGCAGCGTGACGACAGGGCTTAGCAATCAGCCCCAGCATTTT. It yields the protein CSVTTGLSNQPQHF.